The rows below give T cell receptor beta chains drawn from one sample of a study of T cell responses to AZD1222 COVID-19 vaccine. TCRdb's copy holds only in-frame clones and misses some; the assay was immunoSEQ multiplex PCR. The repertoire holds approximately 130,000 clones, with over 75% as singletons. The source was peripheral blood, collected 28 days after the second AZD1222 dose. The receptors derive from an adult who received the AZD1222 COVID-19 vaccine. CDR3s include the opening cysteine and the closing phenylalanine or tryptophan. Each record gives: V gene, D gene, J gene, clone size, CDR3 DNA, CDR3 protein. A D gene is named only where the DNA matches it firmly. Size is stated for part of the rows, as once, few or many counts, or as a class when the clone is expanded.

TRBV27	NA	TRBJ2-5	NA	TGTGCCAGCAGGTCGACAGGGACTGAGACCCAGTACTTC	CASRSTGTETQYF
TRBV18	NA	TRBJ2-5	NA	TGTGCCAGCTCACCCCGACTAGAGATGGAGACCCAGTACTTC	CASSPRLEMETQYF
TRBV2	TRBD2	TRBJ2-3	once	TGTGCCAGCAGTGAAATGACTAGCGGCACAGATACGCAGTATTTT	CASSEMTSGTDTQYF
TRBV4-2	NA	TRBJ1-2	NA	TGTGCCAGCAGCCAAGATAGGGGAGGGGACTACGGCTACACCTTC	CASSQDRGGDYGYTF
TRBV6-5	NA	TRBJ2-2	NA	TGTGCCAGTGGACCGAACACCGGGGAGCTGTTTTTT	CASGPNTGELFF
TRBV12-3/TRBV12-4	NA	TRBJ2-1	NA	TGTGCCAGCACCCTATACTTCAATGAGCAGTTCTTC	CASTLYFNEQFF
TRBV7-2	NA	TRBJ1-5	NA	TGTGCCAGCAGCGCTAGGGGGACTAATAGCAATCAGCCCCAGCATTTT	CASSARGTNSNQPQHF
TRBV19	NA	TRBJ1-1	few	TGTGCCAGTAGTATGGGGGTTGGGACCCTGAACACTGAAGCTTTCTTT	CASSMGVGTLNTEAFF
TRBV6-5	NA	TRBJ1-1	NA	TGTGCCAGCAGCGCCCTTACACAGACGGTTGAAGCTTTCTTT	CASSALTQTVEAFF
TRBV5-1	NA	TRBJ2-1	NA	TGCGCCAGCAGAAATGACAGGTGGGATAATGAGCAGTTCTTC	CASRNDRWDNEQFF
TRBV27	TRBD2	TRBJ2-1	NA	TGTGCCAGCAGACTAGGACTAGCGGGAAGAGAGCAGTTCTTC	CASRLGLAGREQFF
TRBV6-5	NA	TRBJ2-7	once	TGTGCCAGCAGACCTCAGGGAAAGGGCTACGAGCAGTACTTC	CASRPQGKGYEQYF
TRBV6-5	NA	TRBJ1-5	once	TGTGCCAGCAAAAGCGACCAGCCCCAGCATTTT	CASKSDQPQHF
TRBV4-2	NA	TRBJ1-1	NA	TGTGCCAGCAGGGGGGTGGAAACTGAAGCTTTCTTT	CASRGVETEAFF
TRBV29-1	NA	TRBJ1-5	NA	TGCAGCGTGTCGACAGGACCCCTCAATCAGCCCCAGCATTTT	CSVSTGPLNQPQHF
TRBV6-2/TRBV6-3	NA	TRBJ1-3	NA	TGTGCCAGCAGTTACGATGTGACGGCCTTCTCTGGAAACACCATATATTTT	CASSYDVTAFSGNTIYF
TRBV7-2	NA	TRBJ1-1	NA	TGTGCCAGCAGCTTAGAACGGATGAACACTGAAGCTTTCTTT	CASSLERMNTEAFF
TRBV5-1	NA	TRBJ2-2	NA	TGCGCCAGCAGCTTGGCTGGGGGAAACACCGGGGAGCTGTTTTTT	CASSLAGGNTGELFF
TRBV3-1/TRBV3-2	NA	TRBJ2-3	once	TGTGCCAGCAGCCAAGATCGGGGACATACGCAGTATTTT	CASSQDRGHTQYF
TRBV7-9	TRBD1	TRBJ1-1	once	TGTGCCAGCAGCCCACAAAAGCTTCACAGGGGCGAGGACACTGAAGCTTTCTTT	CASSPQKLHRGEDTEAFF
TRBV18	NA	TRBJ2-1	NA	TGTGCCAGCTCACCCACAGACAATGAGCAGTTCTTC	CASSPTDNEQFF
TRBV27	NA	TRBJ1-1	NA	TGTGCCAGCAGTTTCCCTGGTTTACAGAAGACTGAAGCTTTCTTT	CASSFPGLQKTEAFF